This is a list of T cell receptor beta chains from one sample in a study of T cell changes during pregnancy in multiple sclerosis. Clones were read by immunoSEQ multiplex PCR, and TCRdb kept only the in-frame ones, dropping some. The data show some 97,000 clones, around nine tenths seen once. The material sequenced was peripheral blood, taken in the second trimester of pregnancy. The receptor source for this set is a female donor with multiple sclerosis, enrolled in a pregnancy study. Both conserved end residues are part of each CDR3. Each record gives: V gene, CDR3 length, D gene, CDR3 protein. A D gene is named only where the DNA matches it firmly.

V gene: TRBV9; CDR3 length: 18; D gene: -; CDR3 protein: CASSGWGTSGASTDTQYF
V gene: TRBV2; CDR3 length: 14; D gene: TRBD2; CDR3 protein: CASNGLAGGYEQYF
V gene: TRBV9; CDR3 length: 15; D gene: -; CDR3 protein: CASSPRSQSTDTQYF
V gene: TRBV29-1; CDR3 length: 12; D gene: -; CDR3 protein: CSVGAGGGEQYF
V gene: TRBV5-6; CDR3 length: 15; D gene: TRBD1; CDR3 protein: CASSSGQGLNQPQHF
V gene: TRBV18; CDR3 length: 12; D gene: -; CDR3 protein: CASSLERYEQYF
V gene: TRBV5-4; CDR3 length: 16; D gene: -; CDR3 protein: CASSFPLARTYNEQFF
V gene: TRBV5-1; CDR3 length: 15; D gene: -; CDR3 protein: CASSRGLQAGNTIYF
V gene: TRBV30; CDR3 length: 15; D gene: TRBD1; CDR3 protein: CAWSGGQGNNSPLHF
V gene: TRBV28; CDR3 length: 11; D gene: -; CDR3 protein: CASSSSDEQYF
V gene: TRBV19; CDR3 length: 15; D gene: -; CDR3 protein: CASHGGLKGNQPQHF